The 27 T cell receptor beta chains in this list originate from one sample, sequenced in a study of blood T cell repertoires in COVID-19. The data were produced by immunoSEQ multiplex PCR, yet TCRdb's version contains in-frame clones alone and is incomplete. This sample has 410,000 or so clones, with around 89% found just once. Sample: peripheral blood. These receptors were collected from a woman aged 40 to 50 with COVID-19, enrolled during active disease.

The chain combines TRBV5-1 with TRBJ2-1; D unresolved. Between the trimmed V and J ends, which lost 1 base and 5 bases, there was a span of 7 bases. CDR1 and CDR2 from the germline V gene are SGHRS and YFSETQ. The CDR3 loop spans 13 amino acids. CDR3 DNA sequence: TGCGCCAGCAGCTTGATTCGTAACAATGAGCAGTTCTTC. It yields the protein CASSLIRNNEQFF.

J is TRBJ2-5 and V is TRBV4-1, with D maybe TRBD1 (5 bases). V was clipped by 4 bases and J by 9 bases, with 18 bases between them. The CDR3 is 14 amino acids. Germline V gene data show CDR1 as MGHRA and CDR2 as YSYEKL. This chain's CDR3 is CASSPLISKGSQYF. Written as DNA, the CDR3 is TGCGCCAGCAGCCCGTTAATAAGCAAGGGGTCCCAGTACTTC.

This clone was seen just once. The V and J genes are TRBV5-1 and TRBJ1-4; D is unresolved. V was cut by 1 base and J by 11 bases, with 9 bases left in between. This CDR3 spans 12 amino acids. The germline V gene has CDR1 SGHRS and CDR2 YFSETQ. CDR3 protein: CASSLNGEKLFF. DNA for the CDR3: TGCGCCAGCAGCTTGAACGGGGAGAAACTGTTTTTT.

The rearrangement uses TRBV5-1 and TRBJ1-4, with 9 bases matching TRBD1. V gave up 1 base and J gave up 5 bases; unmatched junction bases: 3. CDR1 is SGHRS, CDR2 YFSETQ, per germline. This CDR3 has 15 residues. As DNA, the CDR3 is TGCGCCAGCAGCTTGCCGGGACAGGGAAATGAAAAACTGTTTTTT. It specifies CASSLPGQGNEKLFF. Full variable domain (missing parts from reference TRBV5-1 and TRBJ1-4): KAGVTQTPRYLIKTRGQQVTLSCSPISGHRSVSWYQQTPGQGLQFLFEYFSETQRNKGNFPGRFSGRQFSNSRSEMNVSTLELGDSALYLCASSLPGQGNEKLFFGSGTQLSVL.

V usage is TRBV5-1 and J usage is TRBJ2-7; 8 nucleotides line up with TRBD2. Trimming at V came to 3 bases and at J to 3 bases, leaving 8 bases not matched to a gene. This CDR3 is 15 amino acids long. CDR1 and CDR2 from the germline V gene are SGHRS and YFSETQ. The CDR3 DNA sequence: TGCGCCAGCAGCTGGGAGCGGGGGCCAAACTACGAGCAGTACTTC. Translating it yields CASSWERGPNYEQYF.

The chain combines TRBV30 with TRBJ1-2; D uncertain. The CDR3 loop spans 12 amino acids. Trimming left V 3 bases short and J 4 bases short, with 9 bases between. Per germline, CDR1 GTSNPN and CDR2 SVGIG (reference sequence). The CDR3 DNA reads as TGTGCCTGGAGGGTGGCAGGCTATGGCTACACCTTC. As protein: CAWRVAGYGYTF.

In DNA, the CDR3 is TGTGCCAGCAGCTCACAGGGAACCAAAAACATTCAGTACTTC. Protein product: CASSSQGTKNIQYF. The rearrangement links TRBV7-8 to TRBJ2-4, with D perhaps TRBD1 (6 bases). The germline V and J ends were trimmed by 4 bases and 2 bases, with 9 bases remaining between them. The CDR3 consists of 14 residues. CDR1 is SGHVS, CDR2 FQNEAQ, per germline.

This sequence joins TRBV6-1 and TRBJ1-5, with D uncertain. With 2 bases removed from V and 3 bases from J, the gap between germline ends came to 11 bases. The CDR3 runs 15 residues. The germline V gene has CDR1 MNHNS and CDR2 SASEGT. The CDR3, as DNA: TGTGCCAGCAGTGAAATCGGCGGTCTCAATCAGCCCCAGCATTTT. Residues: CASSEIGGLNQPQHF.

The chain uses TRBV7-2 and TRBJ1-1, with a weak D call TRBD1 (6 bases). Germline CDR1 SGHTA, CDR2 FQGNSA. Deletions cut 1 base from V and 5 bases from J, with 17 bases between. CDR3 length equals 16 residues. The CDR3 nucleotides read TGTGCCAGCAGCTTAGAGCGCCGCAGGGGTAGGACTGAAGCTTTCTTT. Its translation: CASSLERRRGRTEAFF.

The chain has TRBV9 and TRBJ1-1; TRBD1 agrees at 8 bases. The trim removed 3 bases at V and 0 bases at J, leaving 10 bases unmatched. This CDR3 region has 17 residues. CDR1 and CDR2 (germline): SGDLS, YYNGEE. CDR3 coding DNA: TGTGCCAGCAGCGCCCTCGGACAGGGTCTTATGAACACTGAAGCTTTCTTT. Translated: CASSALGQGLMNTEAFF. The whole variable domain, remainder taken from reference TRBV9 and TRBJ1-1, is DSGVTQTPKHLITATGQRVTLRCSPRSGDLSVYWYQQSLDQGLQFLIQYYNGEERAKGNILERFSAQQFPDLHSELNLSSLELGDSALYFCASSALGQGLMNTEAFFGQGTRLTVV.

The chain couples TRBV5-1 to TRBJ2-3; D may be TRBD1 (6 bases). The germline gives CDR1 SGHRS, CDR2 YFSETQ. Trimming took off 1 base at V and 1 base at J, with 10 bases between the two ends. The CDR3 is made up of 15 amino acids. The CDR3 DNA sequence: TGCGCCAGCAGCTTGCCGCGGACAGGCACAGATACGCAGTATTTT. It is translated as CASSLPRTGTDTQYF.

This chain connects TRBV6-6 to TRBJ1-2; 9 positions agree with TRBD1. Germline V lookup: CDR1 MNHNY, CDR2 SVGAGI (reference sequence). V lost 5 bases to trimming and J lost 4 bases; unmatched junction nucleotides: 14. The length of the CDR3 is 17 residues. This chain's CDR3 is CASSRQGVQSNLYGYTF. The CDR3 region has the DNA TGTGCCAGCAGTCGACAGGGGGTGCAATCTAATCTCTATGGCTACACCTTC.

This chain uses TRBV9 with TRBJ1-2; maybe TRBD1 (6 bases). V gave up 1 base and J gave up 8 bases, with 9 bases separating them. The germline gives CDR1 SGDLS, CDR2 YYNGEE. The CDR3 has 12 residues. The CDR3 nucleotides read TGTGCCAGCAGCGTAACAGGGTTCGGCTACACCTTC. Translation: CASSVTGFGYTF.

This chain uses TRBV6-5 with TRBJ1-1; D possibly corresponds to TRBD1 (5 bases). The CDR3 extends over 15 amino acids. V was cut by 0 bases and J by 4 bases, with 12 bases left in between. From germline, CDR1 is MNHEY and CDR2 SVGAGI. The CDR3 is CASSYSKQVSTEAFF. CDR3 sequence (DNA): TGTGCCAGCAGTTACTCGAAACAGGTCTCCACTGAAGCTTTCTTT.

The J gene is TRBJ1-4, the V gene TRBV4-2, with D possibly TRBD1 on 5 matching bases. Germline V gene sequence: CDR1 LGHNA, CDR2 YNFKEQ. This CDR3 spans 19 amino acids. With 5 bases removed from V and 8 bases from J, the gap between germline ends came to 30 bases. The CDR3 spells CASSAPGTSGGMSAEKLFF. The CDR3 bases are TGTGCCAGCAGCGCCCCCGGGACTTCAGGCGGGATGAGTGCCGAAAAACTGTTTTTT.

The chain uses TRBV27 and TRBJ1-1, with no clear D. V gave up 0 bases and J gave up 4 bases, with 18 bases separating them. Germline values: CDR1 MNHEY, CDR2 SMNVEV (reference sequence). The CDR3 runs to 17 residues. The CDR3 region has the DNA TGTGCCAGCAGTTTATCGGCCTGGGAAGCAACTAGCACTGAAGCTTTCTTT. As protein: CASSLSAWEATSTEAFF.

V is TRBV24-1 and J is TRBJ2-1, with 7 nucleotides matching TRBD2. The V segment lost 6 bases and the J segment 0 bases; nucleotides outside the gene matches: 13. This CDR3 has 18 amino acids. Germline CDR1 and CDR2: KGHDR and SFDVKD. CDR3 nucleotide sequence: TGTGCCACCAGTACCCTGGGGACTACCTTGAGCTCCTACAATGAGCAGTTCTTC. Amino acids: CATSTLGTTLSSYNEQFF.

The sample holds a few counts of this clone. The chain joins TRBV4-1 to TRBJ2-7; no definite D call. The germline V gene has CDR1 MGHRA and CDR2 YSYEKL. The V end was cut by 0 bases, the J end by 0 bases, with 6 bases between. The CDR3 is made up of 14 amino acids. The CDR3 DNA is TGCGCCAGCAGCCAAGAGCCGAGCTCCTACGAGCAGTACTTC. Amino acids: CASSQEPSSYEQYF.

This clone was recorded once. CDR3 in DNA: TGTGCCAGCAGCTTCGGGCGGGGGTACACCGGGGAGCTGTTTTTT. It is translated as CASSFGRGYTGELFF. The J gene is TRBJ2-2, the V gene TRBV5-6; 7 positions agree with TRBD2. This CDR3 is built from 15 residues. V shed 2 bases, J shed 3 bases, and the junction held 4 bases outside the gene matches. Germline CDR1 reads SGHDT; CDR2 reads YYEEEE.

V usage is TRBV5-6 and J usage is TRBJ1-1; D is unresolved. V was cut by 1 base and J by 2 bases, with 9 bases left in between. The CDR3 has 14 amino acids. Per the germline V gene, CDR1 is SGHDT and CDR2 is YYEEEE. CDR3 residues: CASSLRSINTEAFF. For the CDR3, the DNA is TGTGCCAGCAGCTTGCGTAGCATCAACACTGAAGCTTTCTTT.

The chain has TRBV24-1 and TRBJ2-2; D might be TRBD1 (6 bases). The germline gives CDR1 KGHDR, CDR2 SFDVKD. The CDR3 extends over 14 amino acids. V shed 7 bases and J shed 1 base, with 9 bases lying between them. The CDR3 protein is CATRPGQNTGELFF. The CDR3 DNA sequence: TGTGCCACCAGGCCGGGACAGAACACCGGGGAGCTGTTTTTT.

The chain recombines TRBV4-1 with TRBJ1-2; D remains unclear. V was pared by 3 bases and J by 2 bases, with 10 bases between. This CDR3 comprises 14 residues. CDR1 is MGHRA and CDR2 is YSYEKL in the germline V gene. CDR3 loop: CASSHAGSNYGYTF. The CDR3, as DNA: TGCGCCAGCAGCCACGCGGGATCCAACTATGGCTACACCTTC.

The chain uses TRBV4-1 and TRBJ1-2, with a weak D call TRBD1 (5 bases). Trimming removed 1 base at V and 3 bases at J, with 12 bases between. Germline CDR1 is MGHRA and CDR2 is YSYEKL. This CDR3 has 15 amino acids. In nucleotides, the CDR3 is TGCGCCAGCAGCCAAGTAAGCAGGGCCGACTATGGCTACACCTTC. Its protein product is CASSQVSRADYGYTF.

The chain couples TRBV3-1 (or the pseudogene TRBV3-2) to TRBJ1-4; no clear D gene. Germline values: CDR1 LGHDT, CDR2 YNNKEL (reference sequence). The CDR3 extends over 14 amino acids. V was cut by 3 bases and J by 7 bases, with 12 bases left in between. CDR3 region: CASSQPIRGEKLFF. The DNA of the CDR3 is TGTGCCAGCAGCCAGCCCATTCGAGGTGAAAAACTGTTTTTT.

This clone was seen more than once but under ten times. The DNA for the CDR3 is TGTGCCAGCAGCCAAGATCCGGTTGACTATGGCTACACCTTC. Amino acids: CASSQDPVDYGYTF. V usage is TRBV3-1 (or the pseudogene TRBV3-2) and J usage is TRBJ1-2; no definite D call. V gave up 0 bases and J gave up 3 bases, with 8 bases separating them. The CDR3 spans 14 residues. Germline CDR1 LGHDT, CDR2 YNNKEL (reference sequence).

This rearrangement joins TRBV13 to TRBJ1-6, with 7 bases fitting TRBD1. The CDR3 contains 14 residues. The germline gives CDR1 PRHDT, CDR2 FYEKMQ (reference sequence). Losses at the gene ends were 4 bases for V and 10 bases for J; bases not matched to a gene: 7. This CDR3 reads CASSYRTGGSPLHF. CDR3 coding DNA: TGTGCCAGCAGCTATAGGACAGGTGGGTCACCCCTCCACTTT.

CDR3 nucleotides: TGTGCCAGCAGTTTACACGGAGATCAGCCCCAGCATTTT. Encoded protein: CASSLHGDQPQHF. V usage is TRBV12-3 or TRBV12-4 and J usage is TRBJ1-5; D is uncertain. CDR3 length: 13 amino acids. Trimming removed 2 bases at V and 5 bases at J, with 7 bases between.